In its sample, the clone carrying this T cell receptor beta chain was seen a few times. These data are taken from a study of OX40 agonist ivuxolimab in advanced cancers. Germline assignment: CDR1 LGHNA and CDR2 YSLEER. The CDR3 sequence is 14 residues long. V was shortened by 0 bases and J by 4 bases, with 9 bases between the two germline ends. Some clones are missing from TCRdb's copy, which holds only in-frame ones; the method was immunoSEQ multiplex PCR. The repertoire holds roughly 40,000 clones, over 75% seen once, with roughly 25% in the top ten. This TCR derives from an adult with an advanced solid tumor such as melanoma, head and neck, liver or kidney cancer. This sequence joins TRBV4-3 and TRBJ1-1; D gene ambiguous. The source material was CD4+ or CD8+ T cells sorted from blood, sampled in a trial of the OX40 agonist ivuxolimab. The chain's CDR3 is CASSQEFTGTEAFF. The CDR3 DNA reads as TGCGCCAGCAGCCAAGAATTCACGGGCACTGAAGCTTTCTTT.